The 21 T cell receptor beta chains reported below all come from one sample, sequenced in a study of shared clonotypes between healthy human individuals. Profiled with immunoSEQ multiplex PCR; TCRdb holds only in-frame clones, not every one. The data show 2 million to 2.5 million clones, 85% to 95% seen once. The sequenced sample consisted of naive CD4+ T cells from PBMCs. The subset: CD45RA+ positively selected. The receptors originated from a man between 18 and 29 years old in good health. Some clones in this sample may be carry-over from other donors' samples.

The V and J genes are TRBV11-3 and TRBJ2-5, with D tentatively TRBD1 or TRBD2 (6 bases each). Germline assignment: CDR1 SGHNT and CDR2 YENEEA. The CDR3 spans 16 residues. Trimming left V 3 bases short and J 5 bases short, with 19 bases between. The CDR3 region is CASSLGGRGNVETQYF. The CDR3 DNA sequence: TGTGCCAGCAGCTTGGGGGGCAGGGGAAACGTGGAGACCCAGTACTTC.

This sequence joins TRBV6-1 and TRBJ2-2; a possible D gene is TRBD2 (6 bases). Germline V gives CDR1 MNHNS, CDR2 SASEGT. CDR3 length: 15 residues. Trimming removed 2 bases from V and 4 bases from J, with 11 bases in between. CDR3 sequence reads: CASSEWREGTGELFF. For the CDR3, the DNA is TGTGCCAGCAGTGAATGGCGGGAAGGCACCGGGGAGCTGTTTTTT.

The chain joins TRBV10-3 to TRBJ2-1, with D unclear. This CDR3 is 18 amino acids long. V lost 0 bases, J lost 5 bases, and 20 bases lay in between. Germline assignment: CDR1 ENHRY and CDR2 SYGVKD. CDR3 sequence (DNA): TGTGCCATCAGTGAGTCGTCGAGCCTTCCATCAATTAACAATGAGCAGTTCTTC. Translating it yields CAISESSSLPSINNEQFF.

Concerning this clone itself: Distinct nucleotide sequences in the sample also encode this CDR3. The V and J genes are TRBV6-1 and TRBJ2-2, with D perhaps TRBD1 (5 bases). Germline V gene lookup returns CDR1 MNHNS and CDR2 SASEGT. The CDR3 is 15 residues long. The ends were cut back, 3 bases at V and 2 bases at J, with 10 bases in the middle. Here the CDR3 DNA reads TGTGCCAGCAGTGATCGGCAGGGAAACACCGGGGAGCTGTTTTTT. It translates to CASSDRQGNTGELFF.

The J gene is TRBJ2-5, the V gene TRBV19; 9 bases map to TRBD2. The CDR3 extends over 14 amino acids. Germline V CDR1 and CDR2: LNHDA, SQIVND (reference sequence). Unmatched junction bases numbered 8, after V lost 7 bases and J lost 5 bases. The CDR3 loop reads CASKGAGGEETQYF. In DNA form, the CDR3 reads TGTGCCAGTAAGGGAGCGGGAGGTGAGGAGACCCAGTACTTC.

V is TRBV2 and J is TRBJ1-1; D possibly corresponds to TRBD1 (5 bases). The CDR3 is 13 amino acids. The V end lost 7 bases, the J end lost 1 base, and 10 bases lay between the germline ends. The germline V gene encodes CDR1 SNHLY and CDR2 FYNNEI. The CDR3, as DNA: TGTGCCAGCACCGAGGGGTCGAACACTGAAGCTTTCTTT. It specifies CASTEGSNTEAFF.

The chain uses TRBV6-1 and TRBJ2-3; D possibly corresponds to TRBD1 (6 bases). Trimming left V 6 bases short and J 0 bases short, with 10 bases between. The germline gives CDR1 MNHNS, CDR2 SASEGT. This CDR3 comprises 14 residues. DNA for the CDR3: TGTGCCAGCAGCCAAGGGGGTAGCACAGATACGCAGTATTTT. It yields the protein CASSQGGSTDTQYF.

The V and J genes are TRBV27 and TRBJ1-1, with 8 bases identical to TRBD1. Germline trimming cut 6 bases from V and 5 bases from J; bases unmatched to any gene: 14. The germline CDR1 and CDR2 sequences are MNHEY and SMNVEV (reference sequence). The CDR3 sequence is 16 residues long. CDR3 coding DNA: TGTGCCAGCAGCCTCCTGGGCAGGGGGCTCGGGACTGAAGCTTTCTTT. Translation: CASSLLGRGLGTEAFF.

In this sample, this clone turned up once. The gene calls are TRBV7-9 and TRBJ2-1, with TRBD1 as a possible D gene (5 bases). This CDR3 contains 15 residues. V was cut by 0 bases and J by 10 bases, with 16 bases left in between. Germline loops: CDR1 SEHNR, CDR2 FQNEAQ (reference sequence). The CDR3 DNA reads as TGTGCCAGCAGCTTAGCTTTGGGGCCCAACAGGGAGCAGTTCTTC. Translation: CASSLALGPNREQFF.

The sample holds a few counts of this clone. The rearrangement uses TRBV7-9 and TRBJ2-3; D might be TRBD2 (6 bases). Germline lookup yields CDR1 SEHNR and CDR2 FQNEAQ (reference sequence). CDR3 size: 17 residues. V was pared by 4 bases and J by 1 base, with 18 bases between. CDR3 nucleotides: TGTGCCAGCAGCTCCGCAAGACTAGGGACGCGCACAGATACGCAGTATTTT. Translation: CASSSARLGTRTDTQYF.

The chain combines TRBV5-1 with TRBJ1-2; D ambiguous. V dropped 0 bases and J dropped 1 base, with 7 bases sitting between them. The CDR3 contains 14 residues. Germline assignment: CDR1 SGHRS and CDR2 YFSETQ. CDR3 DNA: TGCGCCAGCAGCTTGGTTCAGGTTAACTATGGCTACACCTTC. Translated, it gives CASSLVQVNYGYTF. The whole variable domain, remainder taken from reference TRBV5-1 and TRBJ1-2, is KAGVTQTPRYLIKTRGQQVTLSCSPISGHRSVSWYQQTPGQGLQFLFEYFSETQRNKGNFPGRFSGRQFSNSRSEMNVSTLELGDSALYLCASSLVQVNYGYTFGSGTRLTVV.

The chain employs TRBV25-1 and TRBJ2-1; 7 nucleotides agree with TRBD2. The V segment lost 9 bases and the J segment 6 bases; nucleotides outside the gene matches: 11. The CDR3 covers 14 residues. Germline V gives CDR1 MGHDK, CDR2 SYGVNS. CDR3 protein: CASVGGGRGNEQFF. As DNA, the CDR3 is TGTGCCAGTGTTGGGGGAGGGAGGGGCAATGAGCAGTTCTTC.

The chain recombines TRBV18 with TRBJ2-2; D unresolved. Germline CDR1 is KGHSH and CDR2 is LQKENI. V was clipped by 0 bases and J by 0 bases, with 11 bases between them. The CDR3 covers 17 residues. DNA for the CDR3: TGTGCCAGCTCACCACCGGGTTCCCAATCGAACACCGGGGAGCTGTTTTTT. Translation: CASSPPGSQSNTGELFF.

The J gene is TRBJ2-1, the V gene TRBV2, with 15 positions matching TRBD2. The germline V gene encodes CDR1 SNHLY and CDR2 FYNNEI. V dropped 6 bases and J dropped 9; count of bases not matched to a gene: 9. The CDR3 loop spans 16 amino acids. CDR3 sequence (DNA): TGTGCCAGCAGCCAACTGGGACTAGCGGGAGGAGGTGAGCAGTTCTTC. Residues: CASSQLGLAGGGEQFF.

This sequence joins TRBV5-1 and TRBJ2-1, with D perhaps TRBD1 or TRBD2 (5 bases each). Trimming pared 6 bases from V and 9 bases from J, leaving 19 bases between. The CDR3 is 14 residues long. Germline-derived CDR1 and CDR2 are SGHRS and YFSETQ. The chain's CDR3 is CASKTGPTVREQFF. The CDR3 region has the DNA TGCGCCAGCAAAACGGGGCCCACGGTGCGTGAGCAGTTCTTC.

This clone was picked up one time. The rearrangement uses TRBV2 and TRBJ2-7; 9 bases are shared with TRBD1. V dropped 5 bases and J dropped 0; count of bases not matched to a gene: 11. CDR3 length: 17 amino acids. Germline V lookup: CDR1 SNHLY, CDR2 FYNNEI. CDR3 sequence reads: CASSRSRTTGGSYEQYF. The CDR3 nucleotides are TGTGCCAGCAGTCGTTCCAGAACGACAGGGGGCTCCTACGAGCAGTACTTC.

This rearrangement joins TRBV7-2 to TRBJ1-4; TRBD1 matches 10 bases. CDR3 size: 15 residues. The trim removed 5 bases at V and 3 bases at J, leaving 3 bases unmatched. CDR1 and CDR2 from the germline V gene are SGHTA and FQGNSA. The chain's CDR3 is CASSQGTGANEKLFF. CDR3 nucleotide sequence: TGTGCCAGCAGCCAAGGGACAGGGGCTAATGAAAAACTGTTTTTT.

The gene calls are TRBV7-6 and TRBJ1-3; no firm D call. Germline CDR1 SGHVS, CDR2 FNYEAQ. CDR3 size: 13 residues. Deletions cut 11 bases from V and 4 bases from J, with 15 bases between. CDR3 sequence reads: CALLGGEGNTIYF. The CDR3 DNA sequence: TGTGCCTTACTGGGCGGGGAGGGAAACACCATATATTTT.

This chain links TRBV29-1 with TRBJ2-7; no clear D. The V and J ends lost 5 bases and 3 bases respectively, with 8 bases between them. There are 11 residues in the CDR3. Looked up from germline, CDR1 is SQVTM and CDR2 is ANQGSEA. The CDR3 loop reads CSVSSLYEQYF. The CDR3, as DNA: TGCAGCGTTTCTTCACTCTACGAGCAGTACTTC.

This sequence joins TRBV5-8 and TRBJ2-7; tentatively, D is TRBD2 (6 bases). Germline V gene sequence: CDR1 SGHTS, CDR2 YDEGEE. CDR3 size: 12 residues. V lost 2 bases to trimming and J lost 7 bases, with 10 bases between them. CDR3 protein: CASSFHGGEQYF. The DNA for the CDR3 is TGTGCCAGCAGCTTTCACGGAGGGGAGCAGTACTTC.

This clone has a single count. This chain uses TRBV5-1 with TRBJ2-7; D remains ambiguous. Germline values: CDR1 SGHRS, CDR2 YFSETQ. This CDR3 region has 15 residues. Trimming removed 4 bases at V and 0 bases at J, with 14 bases between. CDR3 DNA: TGCGCCAGCAGCCTCAGTCCCACCAGCTCCTACGAGCAGTACTTC. Encoded protein: CASSLSPTSSYEQYF. Full variable domain (outside the CDR3, taken from reference TRBV5-1 and TRBJ2-7): KAGVTQTPRYLIKTRGQQVTLSCSPISGHRSVSWYQQTPGQGLQFLFEYFSETQRNKGNFPGRFSGRQFSNSRSEMNVSTLELGDSALYLCASSLSPTSSYEQYFGPGTRLTVT.